This record looks at one TCR beta chain sequence and its context. The antigen is not known. A read error may account for a junction end that differs from germline. Sample-barcoded 5' priming and a J-beta primer mix drove a second PCR of 7 to 11 cycles. Each cDNA molecule carried a tag from a template-switch adaptor that contained 12 random nucleotides. MiXCR was run by TCRdb on the 5' RACE reads, yielding one entry per CDR3 protein. The sample lists some 640,000 distinct CDR3 sequences; approximately 30% were seen once. These data are taken from a study of blood T cells in healthy people across ages. The study's findings and limits: Per million T cells, TCR beta diversity dropped about linearly as age rose. Changes seen in expanded clonotypes were possibly confounded by donor CMV status left unknown. Reliance upon unsorted PBMCs precluded definitive naive versus antigen-experienced comparison.

CDR1 is SGHKS and CDR2 is YYEKEE in the germline V gene (reference sequence). The CDR3 spans 13 residues. The V call is TRBV5-5, the J call TRBJ1-1; D gene ambiguous. Sequencing input: blood. The receptor's source is a woman of 80 years or more in good health. The CDR3 loop reads CASSWEQRTGAFF. CDR3 coding DNA: TGTGCCAGCAGCTGGGAACAGCGGACTGGAGCTTTCTTT. Full variable domain (rest looked up from reference TRBV5-5 and TRBJ1-1): DAGVTQSPTHLIKTRGQQVTLRCSPISGHKSVSWYQQVLGQGPQFIFQYYEKEERGRGNFPDRFSARQFPNYSSELNVNALLLGDSALYLCASSWEQRTGAFFGQGTRLTVV.